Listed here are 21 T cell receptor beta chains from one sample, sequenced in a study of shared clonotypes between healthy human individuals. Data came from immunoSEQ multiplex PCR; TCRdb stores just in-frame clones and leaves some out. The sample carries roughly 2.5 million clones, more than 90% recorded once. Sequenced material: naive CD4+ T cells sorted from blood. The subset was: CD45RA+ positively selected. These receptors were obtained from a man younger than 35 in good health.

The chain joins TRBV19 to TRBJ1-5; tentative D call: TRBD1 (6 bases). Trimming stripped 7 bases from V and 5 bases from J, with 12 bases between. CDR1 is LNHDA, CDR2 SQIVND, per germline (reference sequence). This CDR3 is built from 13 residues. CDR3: CASTWGADQPQHF. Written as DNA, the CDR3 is TGTGCCAGTACCTGGGGGGCCGATCAGCCCCAGCATTTT.

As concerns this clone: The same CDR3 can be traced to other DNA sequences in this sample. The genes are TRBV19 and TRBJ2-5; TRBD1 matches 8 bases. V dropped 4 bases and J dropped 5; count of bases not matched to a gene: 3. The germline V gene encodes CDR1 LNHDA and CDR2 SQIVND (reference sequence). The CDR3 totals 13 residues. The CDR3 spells CASSNRDRETQYF. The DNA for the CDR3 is TGTGCCAGTAGTAACCGGGACAGGGAGACCCAGTACTTC.

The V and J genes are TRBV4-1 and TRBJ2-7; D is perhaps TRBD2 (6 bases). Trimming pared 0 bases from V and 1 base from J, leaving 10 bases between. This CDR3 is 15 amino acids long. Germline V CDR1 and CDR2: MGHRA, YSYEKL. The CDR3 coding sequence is TGCGCCAGCAGCCAAGAGGACTACAAGTCCTACGAGCAGTACTTC. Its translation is CASSQEDYKSYEQYF.

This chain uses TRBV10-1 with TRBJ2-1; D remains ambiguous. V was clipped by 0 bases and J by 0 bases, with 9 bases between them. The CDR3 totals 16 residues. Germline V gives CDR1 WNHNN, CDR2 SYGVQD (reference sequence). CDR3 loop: CASSESNPVSYNEQFF. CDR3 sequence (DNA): TGCGCCAGCAGTGAGTCGAACCCGGTCTCCTACAATGAGCAGTTCTTC.

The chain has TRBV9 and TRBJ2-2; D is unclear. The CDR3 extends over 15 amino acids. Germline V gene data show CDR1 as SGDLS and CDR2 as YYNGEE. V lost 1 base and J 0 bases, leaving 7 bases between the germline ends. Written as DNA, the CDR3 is TGTGCCAGCAGCGTAAGGAAGACGAACACCGGGGAGCTGTTTTTT. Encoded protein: CASSVRKTNTGELFF.

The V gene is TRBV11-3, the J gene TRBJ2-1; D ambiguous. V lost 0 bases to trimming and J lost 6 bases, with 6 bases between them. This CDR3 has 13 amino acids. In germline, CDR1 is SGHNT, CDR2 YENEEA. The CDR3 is CASSLDFGNEQFF. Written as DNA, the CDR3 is TGTGCCAGCAGCTTAGATTTTGGCAATGAGCAGTTCTTC.

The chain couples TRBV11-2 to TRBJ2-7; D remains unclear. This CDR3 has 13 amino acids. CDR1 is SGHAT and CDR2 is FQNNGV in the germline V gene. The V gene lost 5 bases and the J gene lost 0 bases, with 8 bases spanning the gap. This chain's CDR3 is CASSLQSSYEQYF. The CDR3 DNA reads TGTGCCAGCAGCCTCCAGAGCTCCTACGAGCAGTACTTC.

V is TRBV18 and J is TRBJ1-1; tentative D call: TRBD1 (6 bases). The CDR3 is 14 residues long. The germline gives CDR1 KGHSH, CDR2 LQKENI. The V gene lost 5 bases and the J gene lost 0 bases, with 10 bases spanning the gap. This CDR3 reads CASSAGTLNTEAFF. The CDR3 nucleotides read TGTGCCAGCTCAGCCGGGACACTGAACACTGAAGCTTTCTTT.

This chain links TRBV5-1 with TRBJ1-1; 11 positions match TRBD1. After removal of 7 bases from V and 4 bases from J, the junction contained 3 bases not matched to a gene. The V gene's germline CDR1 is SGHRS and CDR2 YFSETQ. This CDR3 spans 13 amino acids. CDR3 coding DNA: TGCGCCAGCGCGGACAGGGGGCGCACTGAAGCTTTCTTT. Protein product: CASADRGRTEAFF.

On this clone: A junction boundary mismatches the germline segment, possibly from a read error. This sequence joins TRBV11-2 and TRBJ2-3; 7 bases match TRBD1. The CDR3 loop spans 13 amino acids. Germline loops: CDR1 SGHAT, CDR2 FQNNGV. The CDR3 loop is CASSLELGTANHF. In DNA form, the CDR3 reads TGTGCCAGCAGCTTAGAGTTGGGGACAGCAAACCATTTT.

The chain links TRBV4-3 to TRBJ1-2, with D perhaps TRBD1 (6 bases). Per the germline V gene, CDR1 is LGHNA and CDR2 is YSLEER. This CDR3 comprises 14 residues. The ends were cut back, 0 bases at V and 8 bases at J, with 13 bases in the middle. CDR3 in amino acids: CASSQETGWGGYTF. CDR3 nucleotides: TGCGCCAGCAGCCAAGAGACAGGCTGGGGGGGCTACACCTTC.

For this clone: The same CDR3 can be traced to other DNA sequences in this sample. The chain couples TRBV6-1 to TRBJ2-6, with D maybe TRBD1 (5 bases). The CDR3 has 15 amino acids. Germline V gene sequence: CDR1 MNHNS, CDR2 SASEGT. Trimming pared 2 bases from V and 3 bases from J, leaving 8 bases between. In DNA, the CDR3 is TGTGCCAGCAGTGAAAGGGGCAGTGGGGCCAACGTCCTGACTTTC. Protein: CASSERGSGANVLTF.

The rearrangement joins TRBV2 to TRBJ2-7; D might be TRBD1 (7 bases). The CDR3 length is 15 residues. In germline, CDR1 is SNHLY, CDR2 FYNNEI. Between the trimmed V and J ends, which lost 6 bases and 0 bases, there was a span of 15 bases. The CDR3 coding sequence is TGTGCCAGCAGACCCCGACAGGGACTCTCCTACGAGCAGTACTTC. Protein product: CASRPRQGLSYEQYF.

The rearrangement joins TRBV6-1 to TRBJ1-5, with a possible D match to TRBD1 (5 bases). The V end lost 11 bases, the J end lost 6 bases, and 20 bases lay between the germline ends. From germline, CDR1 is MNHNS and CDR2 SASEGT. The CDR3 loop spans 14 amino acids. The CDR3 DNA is TGTGCCGCTCAGGGAATGGGGCAGGGTCAGCCCCAGCATTTT. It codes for CAAQGMGQGQPQHF.

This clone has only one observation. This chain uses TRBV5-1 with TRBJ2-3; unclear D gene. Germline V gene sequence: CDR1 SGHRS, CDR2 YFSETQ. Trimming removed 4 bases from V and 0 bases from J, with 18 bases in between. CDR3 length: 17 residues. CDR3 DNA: TGCGCCAGCAGCCAATTCCCAACAGATTTAAGCACAGATACGCAGTATTTT. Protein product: CASSQFPTDLSTDTQYF. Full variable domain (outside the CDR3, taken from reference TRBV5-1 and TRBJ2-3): KAGVTQTPRYLIKTRGQQVTLSCSPISGHRSVSWYQQTPGQGLQFLFEYFSETQRNKGNFPGRFSGRQFSNSRSEMNVSTLELGDSALYLCASSQFPTDLSTDTQYFGPGTRLTVL.

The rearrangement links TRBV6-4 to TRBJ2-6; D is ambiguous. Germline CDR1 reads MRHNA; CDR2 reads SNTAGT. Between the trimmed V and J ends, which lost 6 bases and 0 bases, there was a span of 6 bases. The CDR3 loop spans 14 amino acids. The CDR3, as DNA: TGTGCCAGCAGAACGGACTCTGGGGCCAACGTCCTGACTTTC. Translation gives CASRTDSGANVLTF.

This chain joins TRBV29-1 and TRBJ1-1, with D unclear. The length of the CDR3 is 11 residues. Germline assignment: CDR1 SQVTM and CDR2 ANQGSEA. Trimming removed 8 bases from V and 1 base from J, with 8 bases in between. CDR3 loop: CSSIKNTEAFF. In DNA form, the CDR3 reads TGCAGCTCCATAAAGAACACTGAAGCTTTCTTT. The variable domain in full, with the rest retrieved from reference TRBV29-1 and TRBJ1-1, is SAVISQKPSRDICQRGTSLTIQCQVDSQVTMMFWYRQQPGQSLTLIATANQGSEATYESGFVIDKFPISRPNLTFSTLTVSNMSPEDSSIYLCSSIKNTEAFFGQGTRLTVV.

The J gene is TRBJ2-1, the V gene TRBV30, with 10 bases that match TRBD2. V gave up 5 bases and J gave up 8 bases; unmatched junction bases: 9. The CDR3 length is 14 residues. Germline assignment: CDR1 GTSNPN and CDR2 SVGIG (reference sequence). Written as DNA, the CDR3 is TGTGCCTGGTCACCCGGGACTAGCGTTGATGAGCAGTTCTTC. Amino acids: CAWSPGTSVDEQFF. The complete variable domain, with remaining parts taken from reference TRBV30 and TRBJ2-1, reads SQTIHQWPATLVQPVGSPLSLECTVEGTSNPNLYWYRQAAGRGLQLLFYSVGIGQISSEVPQNLSASRPQDRQFILSSKKLLLSDSGFYLCAWSPGTSVDEQFFGPGTRLTVL.

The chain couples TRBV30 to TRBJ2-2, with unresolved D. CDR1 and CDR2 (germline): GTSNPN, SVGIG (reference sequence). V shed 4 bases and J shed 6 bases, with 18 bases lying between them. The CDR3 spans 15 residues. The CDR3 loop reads CAWKGRDSKPGELFF. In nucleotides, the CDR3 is TGTGCCTGGAAGGGTAGGGATTCGAAGCCCGGGGAGCTGTTTTTT.

The CDR3 region has the DNA TGCGCCAGCAGCTTGGCTACAGGGGGTACGTACGAGCAGTACTTC. This encodes CASSLATGGTYEQYF. The chain combines TRBV5-1 with TRBJ2-7; 8 nucleotides align to TRBD1. Trimming cost V 0 bases and J 4 bases; bases outside gene matches: 6. CDR1 is SGHRS and CDR2 is YFSETQ in the germline V gene. This CDR3 is 15 amino acids long.

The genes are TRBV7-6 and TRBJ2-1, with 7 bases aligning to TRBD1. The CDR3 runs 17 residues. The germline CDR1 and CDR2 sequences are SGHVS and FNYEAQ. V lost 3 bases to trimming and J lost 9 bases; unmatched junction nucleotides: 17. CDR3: CASSFLTGKGRGGEQFF. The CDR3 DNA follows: TGTGCCAGCAGCTTCTTGACAGGGAAGGGGAGAGGAGGTGAGCAGTTCTTC. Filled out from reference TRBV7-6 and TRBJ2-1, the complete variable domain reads GAGVSQSPRYKVTKRGQDVALRCDPISGHVSLYWYRQALGQGPEFLTYFNYEAQQDKSGLPNDRFSAERPEGSISTLTIQRTEQRDSAMYRCASSFLTGKGRGGEQFFGPGTRLTVL.